The clone carrying this T cell receptor (beta chain) has just one count. The sample comes from a study of T cell changes during pregnancy in multiple sclerosis. Sequencing was performed with immunoSEQ multiplex PCR; in TCRdb, only in-frame clones are kept and a portion is missing. Here the sample spans over 50,000 clones, around 87% being singletons. Sequencing used peripheral blood from another person, used as feeder cells. The source is a human donor whose cells served as feeder cells for cultures in a pregnancy study.

CDR3 amino acids: CASSLAGEAFF. The CDR3 DNA is TGTGCCAGCAGCTTAGCAGGGGAAGCTTTCTTT. V usage is TRBV7-9 and J usage is TRBJ1-1; no definite D call. Trimming cost V 0 bases and J 8 bases, with 4 bases left between them. From germline, CDR1 is SEHNR and CDR2 FQNEAQ (reference sequence). This CDR3 contains 11 residues.